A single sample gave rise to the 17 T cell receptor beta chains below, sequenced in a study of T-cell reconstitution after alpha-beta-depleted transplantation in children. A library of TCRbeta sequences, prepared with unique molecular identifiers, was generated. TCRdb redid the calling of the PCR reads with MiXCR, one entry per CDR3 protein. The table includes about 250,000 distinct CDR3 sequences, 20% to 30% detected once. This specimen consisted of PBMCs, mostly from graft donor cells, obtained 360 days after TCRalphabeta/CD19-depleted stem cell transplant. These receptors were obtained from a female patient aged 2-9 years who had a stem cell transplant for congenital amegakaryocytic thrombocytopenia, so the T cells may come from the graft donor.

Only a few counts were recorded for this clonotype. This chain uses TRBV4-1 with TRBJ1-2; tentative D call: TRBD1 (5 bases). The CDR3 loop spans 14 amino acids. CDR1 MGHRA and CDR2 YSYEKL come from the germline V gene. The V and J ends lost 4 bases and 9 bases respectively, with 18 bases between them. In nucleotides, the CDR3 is TGCGCCAGCAGCCTACCGTCTGGGGGAAAGCGCTACACCTTC. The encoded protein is CASSLPSGGKRYTF.

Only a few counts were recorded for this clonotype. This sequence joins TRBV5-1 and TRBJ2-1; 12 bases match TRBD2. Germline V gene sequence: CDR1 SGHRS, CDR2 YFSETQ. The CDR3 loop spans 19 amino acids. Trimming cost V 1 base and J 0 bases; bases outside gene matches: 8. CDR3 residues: CASSLTTKTSGSSYNEQFF. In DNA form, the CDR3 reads TGCGCCAGCAGCTTGACCACCAAGACTAGCGGGAGCTCCTACAATGAGCAGTTCTTC.

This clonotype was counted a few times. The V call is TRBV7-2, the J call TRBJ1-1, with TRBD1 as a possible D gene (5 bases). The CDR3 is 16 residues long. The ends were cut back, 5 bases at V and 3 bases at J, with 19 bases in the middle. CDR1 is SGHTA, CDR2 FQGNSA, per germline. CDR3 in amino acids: CASSPQRGREDTEAFF. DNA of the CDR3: TGTGCCAGCAGCCCCCAGCGTGGCAGGGAAGACACTGAAGCTTTCTTT.

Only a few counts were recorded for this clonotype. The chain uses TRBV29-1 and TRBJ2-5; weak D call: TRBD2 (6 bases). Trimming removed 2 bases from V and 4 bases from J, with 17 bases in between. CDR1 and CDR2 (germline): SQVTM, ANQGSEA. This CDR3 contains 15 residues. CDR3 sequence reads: CSVEKGGAGIETQYF. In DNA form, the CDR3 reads TGCAGCGTTGAAAAAGGCGGGGCAGGGATAGAGACCCAGTACTTC.

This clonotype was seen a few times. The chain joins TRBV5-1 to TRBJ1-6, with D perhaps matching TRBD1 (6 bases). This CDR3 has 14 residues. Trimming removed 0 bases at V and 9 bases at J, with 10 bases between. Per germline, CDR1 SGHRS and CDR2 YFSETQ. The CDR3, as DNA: TGCGCCAGCAGCTTGGGTTCAGGGGTTTCACCCCTCCACTTT. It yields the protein CASSLGSGVSPLHF.

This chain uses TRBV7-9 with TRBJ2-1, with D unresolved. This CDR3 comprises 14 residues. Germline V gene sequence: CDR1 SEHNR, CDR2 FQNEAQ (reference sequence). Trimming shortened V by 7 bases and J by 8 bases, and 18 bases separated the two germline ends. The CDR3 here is CASIDAFSHDEQFF. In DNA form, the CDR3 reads TGTGCCAGCATCGACGCGTTTTCACACGATGAGCAGTTCTTC.

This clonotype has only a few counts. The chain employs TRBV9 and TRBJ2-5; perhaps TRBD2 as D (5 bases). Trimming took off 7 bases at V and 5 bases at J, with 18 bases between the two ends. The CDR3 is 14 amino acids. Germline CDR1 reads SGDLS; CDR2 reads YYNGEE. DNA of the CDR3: TGTGCCAGCTCCTTGGGCCTACCGGGGGAGACCCAGTACTTC. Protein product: CASSLGLPGETQYF.

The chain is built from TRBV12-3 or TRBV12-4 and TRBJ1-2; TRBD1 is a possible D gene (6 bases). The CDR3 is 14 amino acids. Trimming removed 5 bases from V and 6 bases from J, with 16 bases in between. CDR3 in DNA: TGTGCCAGCAGTAAGGGGGATCTTTCCCATGGCTACACCTTC. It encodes CASSKGDLSHGYTF.

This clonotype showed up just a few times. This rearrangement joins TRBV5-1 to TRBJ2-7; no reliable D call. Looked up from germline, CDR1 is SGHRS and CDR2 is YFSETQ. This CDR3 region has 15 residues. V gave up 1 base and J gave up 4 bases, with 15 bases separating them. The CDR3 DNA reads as TGCGCCAGCAGCTTGAATTCTCGCGGCATGTACGAGCAGTACTTC. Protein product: CASSLNSRGMYEQYF.

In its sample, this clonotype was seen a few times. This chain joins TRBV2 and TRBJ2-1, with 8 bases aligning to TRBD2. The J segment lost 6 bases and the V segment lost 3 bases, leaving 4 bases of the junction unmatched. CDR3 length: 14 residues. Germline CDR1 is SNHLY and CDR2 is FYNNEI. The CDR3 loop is CASSDWLAGNEQFF. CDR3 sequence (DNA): TGTGCCAGCAGTGATTGGCTAGCGGGCAATGAGCAGTTCTTC.

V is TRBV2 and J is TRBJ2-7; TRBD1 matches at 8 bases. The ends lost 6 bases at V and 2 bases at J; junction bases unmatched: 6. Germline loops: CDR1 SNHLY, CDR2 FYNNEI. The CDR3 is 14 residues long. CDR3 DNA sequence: TGTGCCAGCAGGAGACAGGGGCGAACCTACGAGCAGTACTTC. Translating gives CASRRQGRTYEQYF.

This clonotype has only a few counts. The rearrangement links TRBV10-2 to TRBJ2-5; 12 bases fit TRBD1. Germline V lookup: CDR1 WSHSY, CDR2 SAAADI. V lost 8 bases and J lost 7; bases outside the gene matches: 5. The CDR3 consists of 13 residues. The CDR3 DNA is TGCGCCAGCGGGAGGGGACAGGGGGCGACCCAGTACTTC. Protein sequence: CASGRGQGATQYF.

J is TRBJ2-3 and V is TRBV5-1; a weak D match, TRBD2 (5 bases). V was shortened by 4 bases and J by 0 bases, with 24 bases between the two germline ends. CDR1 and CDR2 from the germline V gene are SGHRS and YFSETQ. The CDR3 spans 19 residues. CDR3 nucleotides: TGCGCCAGCAGCCCATCAACCCCGGCTAGCAGTGAGAGCACAGATACGCAGTATTTT. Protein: CASSPSTPASSESTDTQYF.

The CDR3 loop reads CAAQGESSYNSPLHF. In DNA, the CDR3 is TGTGCCGCCCAGGGGGAAAGCTCCTATAATTCACCCCTCCACTTT. This chain links TRBV28 with TRBJ1-6, with TRBD1 matching 7 bases. This CDR3 spans 15 amino acids. The germline CDR1 and CDR2 sequences are MDHEN and SYDVKM. V trimming: 11 bases; J trimming: 0 bases; junction bases outside the gene matches: 7.

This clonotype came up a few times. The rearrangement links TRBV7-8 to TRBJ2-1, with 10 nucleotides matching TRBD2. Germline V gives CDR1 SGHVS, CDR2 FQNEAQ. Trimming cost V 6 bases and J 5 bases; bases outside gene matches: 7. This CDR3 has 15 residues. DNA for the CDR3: TGTGCCAGCAGACCATGGACTAGCGGTCACAATGAGCAGTTCTTC. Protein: CASRPWTSGHNEQFF.

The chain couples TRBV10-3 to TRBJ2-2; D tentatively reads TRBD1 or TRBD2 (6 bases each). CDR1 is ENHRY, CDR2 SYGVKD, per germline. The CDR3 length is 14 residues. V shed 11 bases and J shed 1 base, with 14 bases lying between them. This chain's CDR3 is CAARRGKNTGELFF. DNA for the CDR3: TGTGCCGCTAGGAGGGGGAAGAACACCGGGGAGCTGTTTTTT.

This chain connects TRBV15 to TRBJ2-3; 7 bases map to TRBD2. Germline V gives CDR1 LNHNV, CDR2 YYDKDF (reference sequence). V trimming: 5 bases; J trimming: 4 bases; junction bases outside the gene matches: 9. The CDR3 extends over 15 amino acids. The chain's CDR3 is CATSPPSGGADTQYF. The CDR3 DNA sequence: TGTGCCACCAGCCCCCCTAGCGGAGGCGCAGATACGCAGTATTTT.